This T cell receptor beta chain was captured by sequencing in a study of CD8 T cells in Susac syndrome. An input of roughly 0.5 to 1 ug of RNA was subjected to reverse transcription using random hexamers. TCRdb reprocessed the immunoSEQ multiplex PCR reads via MiXCR and lists one record per CDR3 protein. The sample lists under 200,000 distinct CDR3 sequences, just under 95% occurring once. The CDR3 is 15 residues long. V was clipped by 3 bases and J by 8 bases; unmatched bases: 9. Germline V gene sequence: CDR1 MNHNS, CDR2 SASEGT. This receptor was identified in a human donor with Susac syndrome. The sample consisted of CD8+ T cells from PBMCs. V is TRBV6-1 and J is TRBJ1-5, with TRBD1 matching over 8 bases. CDR3 nucleotide sequence: TGTGCCAGCAGTGAGATGGACAGGGCGGGGGAGCCCCAGCATTTT. Its translation: CASSEMDRAGEPQHF.